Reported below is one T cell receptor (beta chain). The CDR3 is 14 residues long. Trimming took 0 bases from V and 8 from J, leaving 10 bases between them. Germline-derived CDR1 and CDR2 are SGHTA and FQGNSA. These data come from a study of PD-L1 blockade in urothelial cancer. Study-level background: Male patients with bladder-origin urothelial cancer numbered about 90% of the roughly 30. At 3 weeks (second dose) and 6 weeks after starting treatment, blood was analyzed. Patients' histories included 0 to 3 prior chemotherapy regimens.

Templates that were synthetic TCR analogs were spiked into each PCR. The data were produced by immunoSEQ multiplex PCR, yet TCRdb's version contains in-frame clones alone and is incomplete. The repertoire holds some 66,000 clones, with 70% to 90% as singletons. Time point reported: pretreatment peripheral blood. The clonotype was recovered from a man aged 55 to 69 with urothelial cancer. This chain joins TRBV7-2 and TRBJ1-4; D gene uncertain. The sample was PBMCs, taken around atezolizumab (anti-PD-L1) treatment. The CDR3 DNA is TGTGCCAGCAGCTTAGCCGGTAGACTAGAAAAACTGTTTTTT. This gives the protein CASSLAGRLEKLFF.